This TCR beta chain was documented in a study of tumor and adjacent non-tumor tissue in lung cancer. Study details: Patients were aged roughly 30 to 76, 9 to 10 men and 4 to 6 women, stage I to III. Broader study findings: Patients with more diverse tumor TCRs had worse survival.

Of note for this clonotype: Its antigen is undetermined. This could be a read error, since a much larger clone is one nucleotide away.

Three rounds of nested PCR, following a modified ARM-PCR protocol, produced the TCRbeta library. In TCRdb, the multiplex PCR reads were re-called with MiXCR into one record per CDR3 protein. This sample carries 70,000 or so distinct CDR3 sequences, 55% to 70% of them seen once, and the ten largest clones take 20%. Trimming left V 1 base short and J 8 bases short, with 21 bases between. CDR1 is LGHNA and CDR2 is YNFKEQ in the germline V gene. The CDR3 sequence is 18 residues long. This sample's RNA came from whole unsorted tissue. Newly diagnosed lung cancer patients had thoracic surgery in China, August–late 2014, without prior chemotherapy.

The sample comprised lung tumor tissue. This TCR was recovered from a man over 45 with non-small cell lung cancer. This chain connects TRBV4-2 to TRBJ1-6, with a weak D call TRBD1 (6 bases). The CDR3, as DNA: TGTGCCAGCAGCCAAGCGGTCATGCAACAGGGAGCCCATTCACCCCTCCACTTT. Translating it yields CASSQAVMQQGAHSPLHF.